The sequence of this T cell receptor (beta chain) was determined in a study of regulatory T cells in long-lasting Graves disease. Findings and caveats of the study: Patients with persistent Graves' had lower TCR diversity than newly diagnosed patients.

The germline CDR1 and CDR2 sequences are SNHLY and FYNNEI. CDR3 size: 13 residues. The J segment lost 4 bases and the V segment lost 6 bases, leaving 3 bases of the junction unmatched. For TCR beta, libraries came from iRepertoire HTBI primers and Arm-PCR of CDR3 regions. TCRdb re-called the multiplex PCR reads through MiXCR, storing one row per CDR3 protein. The table lists 350,000 to 550,000 distinct CDR3 sequences, about a sixth of them singletons, with around a quarter in the top ten. The time point denotes: newly diagnosed GD, antithyroid drugs for less than 3 months. From PBMCs, RNA was extracted and then used to make the TCR library. This clonotype was counted many times. Its matching antigen is unknown. These data are also associated with another study on T cells in Graves' hyperthyroidism and ophthalmopathy. That source reports: Hyperthyroidism in the patients, aged 18 to 65, was newly diagnosed and under 2 months in duration.

The sequence was collected from a woman aged 18-30 years with Graves disease. The sample here was peripheral blood mononuclear cells (PBMCs), taken at new diagnosis, from a patient treated with antithyroid drugs. V usage is TRBV2 and J usage is TRBJ2-5; 9 nucleotides match TRBD1. The CDR3 DNA follows: TGTGCCAGCAGGACAGGGGGTGTAGAGACCCAGTACTTC. Translating it yields CASRTGGVETQYF.